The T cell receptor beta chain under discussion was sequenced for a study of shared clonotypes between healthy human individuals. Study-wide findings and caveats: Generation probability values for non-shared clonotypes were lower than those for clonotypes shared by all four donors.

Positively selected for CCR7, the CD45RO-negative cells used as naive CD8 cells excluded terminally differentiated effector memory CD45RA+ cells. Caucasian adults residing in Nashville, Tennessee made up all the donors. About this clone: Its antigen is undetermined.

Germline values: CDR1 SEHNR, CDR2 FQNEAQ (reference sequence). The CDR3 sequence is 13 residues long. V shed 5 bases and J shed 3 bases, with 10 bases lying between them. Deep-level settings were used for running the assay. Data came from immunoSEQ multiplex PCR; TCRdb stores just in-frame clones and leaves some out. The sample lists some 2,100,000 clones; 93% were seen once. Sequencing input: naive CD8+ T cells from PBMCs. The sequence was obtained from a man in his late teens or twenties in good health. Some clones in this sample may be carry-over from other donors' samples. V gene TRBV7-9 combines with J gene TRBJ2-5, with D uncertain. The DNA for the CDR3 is TGTGCCAGCAGCCTTCCCTTTGAAGAGACCCAGTACTTC. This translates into CASSLPFEETQYF. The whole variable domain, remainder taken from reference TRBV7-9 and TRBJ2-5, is DTGVSQNPRHKITKRGQNVTFRCDPISEHNRLYWYRQTLGQGPEFLTYFQNEAQLEKSRLLSDRFSAERPKGSFSTLEIQRTEQGDSAMYLCASSLPFEETQYFGPGTRLLVL.